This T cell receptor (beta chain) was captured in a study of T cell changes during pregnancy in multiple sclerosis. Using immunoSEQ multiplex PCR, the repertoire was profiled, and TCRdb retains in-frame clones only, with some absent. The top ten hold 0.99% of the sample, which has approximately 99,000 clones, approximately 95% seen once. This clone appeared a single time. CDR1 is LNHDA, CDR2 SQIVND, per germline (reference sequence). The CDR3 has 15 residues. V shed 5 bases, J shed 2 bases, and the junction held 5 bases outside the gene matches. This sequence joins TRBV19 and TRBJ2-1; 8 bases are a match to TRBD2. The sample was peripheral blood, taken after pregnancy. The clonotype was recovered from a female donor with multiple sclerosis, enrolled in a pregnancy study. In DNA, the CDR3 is TGTGCCAGTAGTTCCAGCGGGGGAACCTACAATGAGCAGTTCTTC. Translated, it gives CASSSSGGTYNEQFF. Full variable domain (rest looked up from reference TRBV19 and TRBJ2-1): DGGITQSPKYLFRKEGQNVTLSCEQNLNHDAMYWYRQDPGQGLRLIYYSQIVNDFQKGDIAEGYSVSREKKESFPLTVTSAQKNPTAFYLCASSSSGGTYNEQFFGPGTRLTVL.